This T cell receptor beta chain was found in a study of blood T cell repertoires in COVID-19. On the study more broadly: Italy, Spain and the United States were the sources of the convalescent and acute COVID-19 samples. Nucleic acid was either cDNA or gDNA, and it came from T cells, B-cell-depleted T cells, or PBMCs.

In the authors' methods: It was from reference gene primer amplification that nucleated cell counts were estimated. Using immunoSEQ multiplex PCR, the repertoire was profiled, and TCRdb retains in-frame clones only, with some absent. V and J calls and clone size are as listed in that table; D and trimming were resolved from the DNA. The table lists under 150,000 clones, approximately 90% of them singletons. Sequenced input: peripheral blood. The sequence derives from a man aged 50 or older with acute or convalescent COVID-19.

CDR3 sequence: CASSQTPGKQPQHF. Written as DNA, the CDR3 is TGTGCCAGCAGCCAAACTCCAGGGAAACAGCCCCAGCATTTT. The chain is built from TRBV3-1 (or the pseudogene TRBV3-2) and TRBJ1-5; maybe TRBD1 (5 bases). From germline, CDR1 is LGHDT and CDR2 YNNKEL (reference sequence). The CDR3 runs to 14 residues. The germline V and J ends were trimmed by 2 bases and 7 bases, with 12 bases remaining between them.